The 13 T cell receptor beta chains below all came from one sample that was sequenced in a study of response to subunit inactivated influenza vaccine. TCRdb independently ran MiXCR on the RT-PCR reads; one entry per CDR3 protein. The data contain about 700,000 distinct CDR3 sequences, around 13% of them singletons. The sample in question was PBMCs from blood, obtained 14 to 15 days before vaccination. The receptor source for this set is a man between 45 and 60 years old who received an inactivated influenza vaccine.

This clonotype has at least ten counts. The V and J genes are TRBV29-1 and TRBJ2-1, with unresolved D. The CDR3 extends over 9 amino acids. The V gene lost 4 bases and the J gene lost 10 bases, with 5 bases spanning the gap. Germline CDR1 reads SQVTM; CDR2 reads ANQGSEA. CDR3 DNA: TGCAGCGTTGGTGGCGAGCAGTTCTTC. It is translated as CSVGGEQFF.

This clonotype has a handful of counts. The CDR3 region is CASSGLAGVPNEQYF. As DNA, the CDR3 is TGTGCCAGCAGTGGCCTAGCGGGGGTGCCAAACGAGCAGTACTTC. This chain uses TRBV12-3 or TRBV12-4 with TRBJ2-7; TRBD2 aligns across 10 bases. The CDR3 is 15 amino acids. Losses at the gene ends were 5 bases for V and 5 bases for J; bases not matched to a gene: 9.

The J gene is TRBJ2-7, the V gene TRBV7-2, with D possibly called TRBD1 or TRBD2 (5 bases each). The V end lost 2 bases, the J end lost 7 bases, and 12 bases lay between the germline ends. The CDR3 is 13 amino acids. The germline V gene has CDR1 SGHTA and CDR2 FQGNSA. As DNA, the CDR3 is TGTGCCAGCAGCTTACGGGGAAACAGGGAGCAGTACTTC. Its protein is CASSLRGNREQYF.

In this sample, this clonotype turned up a few times. This CDR3 reads CASLPGLAGIKETQYF. CDR3 DNA sequence: TGTGCCAGCTTGCCGGGACTAGCGGGCATTAAAGAGACCCAGTACTTC. The rearrangement links TRBV10-3 to TRBJ2-5; 12 positions agree with TRBD2. The CDR3 is 16 amino acids. Looked up from germline, CDR1 is ENHRY and CDR2 is SYGVKD. Trimming took 10 bases from V and 3 from J; bases not matched to a gene: 12.

This chain connects TRBV7-9 to TRBJ1-5; D is unresolved. Germline V lookup: CDR1 SEHNR, CDR2 FQNEAQ (reference sequence). Between the trimmed V and J ends, which lost 1 base and 7 bases, there was a span of 8 bases. The CDR3 contains 13 residues. The CDR3 DNA is TGTGCCAGCAGCTTAGGGCAATGGCAGCCCCAGCATTTT. Its protein is CASSLGQWQPQHF.

This sequence joins TRBV3-1 and TRBJ1-1, with D tentatively TRBD1 (5 bases). The CDR3 is 16 residues long. Germline V gives CDR1 LGHDT, CDR2 YNNKEL (reference sequence). V lost 0 bases, J lost 4 bases, and 15 bases lay in between. The CDR3 nucleotides read TGTGCCAGCAGCCAAGAGTGGACGGGGGGAAGCACTGAAGCTTTCTTT. This gives the protein CASSQEWTGGSTEAFF.

This clonotype was observed a handful of times. This sequence joins TRBV24-1 and TRBJ1-1, with a possible D match to TRBD1 (5 bases). Germline loops: CDR1 KGHDR, CDR2 SFDVKD. There are 13 residues in the CDR3. V gave up 5 bases and J gave up 6 bases, with 12 bases separating them. Here the CDR3 DNA reads TGTGCCACCAGTGGCGCGAGGGGCTCTGAAGCTTTCTTT. It codes for CATSGARGSEAFF.

This clonotype came up a few times. The chain carries TRBV12-3 or TRBV12-4 and TRBJ1-1; 8 nucleotides line up with TRBD1. The CDR3 extends over 13 amino acids. The junction had 3 bases not matched to a gene; V was cut back by 2 bases and J by 7 bases. CDR3 residues: CASSLRQGIEAFF. In DNA form, the CDR3 reads TGTGCCAGCAGTTTACGACAGGGGATTGAAGCTTTCTTT.

J is TRBJ1-5 and V is TRBV28; 9 bases align to TRBD1. Per germline, CDR1 MDHEN and CDR2 SYDVKM. CDR3 length: 15 amino acids. The trim removed 5 bases at V and 4 bases at J, leaving 6 bases unmatched. CDR3 region: CASSGGTGRNQPQHF. The CDR3 bases are TGTGCCAGCAGTGGGGGGACAGGGAGAAATCAGCCCCAGCATTTT.

This clonotype was seen only a few times. This rearrangement joins TRBV18 to TRBJ2-7; no definite D call. The CDR3 is made up of 12 amino acids. Germline-derived CDR1 and CDR2 are KGHSH and LQKENI. V was pared by 2 bases and J by 4 bases, with 6 bases between. Written as DNA, the CDR3 is TGTGCCAGCTCACCAGCAGATTACGAGCAGTACTTC. Its protein is CASSPADYEQYF. Using reference TRBV18 and TRBJ2-7 for the parts outside the CDR3, the full variable domain is NAGVMQNPRHLVRRRGQEARLRCSPMKGHSHVYWYRQLPEEGLKFMVYLQKENIIDESGMPKERFSAEFPKEGPSILRIQQVVRGDSAAYFCASSPADYEQYFGPGTRLTVT.

V usage is TRBV7-8 and J usage is TRBJ1-5, with D possibly matching TRBD1 (5 bases). CDR3 length: 14 amino acids. V was cut by 2 bases and J by 6 bases, with 11 bases left in between. Germline values: CDR1 SGHVS, CDR2 FQNEAQ. The CDR3 DNA sequence: TGTGCCAGCAGCTTATCAGACAGTTTTCAGCCCCAGCATTTT. Translation: CASSLSDSFQPQHF.

Turning to this clonotype: Germline and junction disagree at one end, which may indicate a read error. V is TRBV28 and J is TRBJ2-1; 8 bases fit TRBD2. The CDR3 contains 15 residues. The germline V gene encodes CDR1 MDHEN and CDR2 SYDVKM. CDR3 nucleotides: TGTGCGAGCAAGGTGTCGGGGGGGACTACGACTGAGCAGTTCTTC. Protein product: CASKVSGGTTTEQFF.

The J gene is TRBJ1-4, the V gene TRBV15; tentative D call: TRBD1 (5 bases). CDR3 length: 18 residues. V was clipped by 1 base and J by 5 bases, with 20 bases between them. Germline-derived CDR1 and CDR2 are LNHNV and YYDKDF (reference sequence). CDR3 protein: CATSRGPAGQAWNEKLFF. CDR3 DNA: TGTGCCACCAGCAGAGGCCCTGCGGGGCAGGCGTGGAATGAAAAACTGTTTTTT.